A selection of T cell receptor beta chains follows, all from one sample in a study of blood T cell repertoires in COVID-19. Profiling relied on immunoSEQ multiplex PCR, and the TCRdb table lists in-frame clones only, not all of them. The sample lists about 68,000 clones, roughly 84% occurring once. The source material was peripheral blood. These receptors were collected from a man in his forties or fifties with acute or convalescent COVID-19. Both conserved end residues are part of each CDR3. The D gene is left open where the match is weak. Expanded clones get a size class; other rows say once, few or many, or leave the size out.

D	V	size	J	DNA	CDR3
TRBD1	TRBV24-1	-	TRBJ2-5	TGTGCCACCAGTGACCACAGGGGAGAGACCCAGTACTTC	CATSDHRGETQYF
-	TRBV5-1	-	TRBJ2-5	TGCGCCAGCAGCTTGGCGGGGGTTCCGCCCGCCCAAGAGACCCAGTACTTC	CASSLAGVPPAQETQYF
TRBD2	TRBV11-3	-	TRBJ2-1	TGTGCCAGCAGCTTAAACCTAGCGGGAGGCCTCTGGCAGTTCTTC	CASSLNLAGGLWQFF
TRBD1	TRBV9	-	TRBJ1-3	TGTGCCAGCAGCGTAGCTGCAGGGACAGCCTTATCCTCTCGAAACACCATATATTTT	CASSVAAGTALSSRNTIYF
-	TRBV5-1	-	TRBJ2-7	TGCGCCAGCAGCGAAGGAGGGCCTGGATTTGAGGAGCAGTACTTC	CASSEGGPGFEEQYF
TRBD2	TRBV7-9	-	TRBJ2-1	TGTGCCAGCAGCTCAGGACTAGCGGTTTTGGATGAGCAGTTCTTC	CASSSGLAVLDEQFF
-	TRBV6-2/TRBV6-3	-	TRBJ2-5	TGTGCCAGCAGTTACTCGTCTAGGTCAGAGACCCAGTACTTC	CASSYSSRSETQYF
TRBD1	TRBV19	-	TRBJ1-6	TGTGCCAGTCACGAAGGGACAGGGCGCATACCCCTCCACTTT	CASHEGTGRIPLHF
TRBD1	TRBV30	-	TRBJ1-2	TGTGCCTGGAGTCAGACAGGGCAAGGCTACACCTTC	CAWSQTGQGYTF
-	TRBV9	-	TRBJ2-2	TGTGCCAGCAGCGTGACGGGATACAAAACGAACACCGGGGAGCTGTTTTTT	CASSVTGYKTNTGELFF
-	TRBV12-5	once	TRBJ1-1	TGTGCTAGTGCCCGGGGGAGGCCTTCTGAAGCTTTCTTT	CASARGRPSEAFF
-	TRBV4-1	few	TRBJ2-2	TGCGCCAGCAGCCAAGTACCCCTGGGGGGGAACACCGGGGAGCTGTTTTTT	CASSQVPLGGNTGELFF
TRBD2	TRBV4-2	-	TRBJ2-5	TGTGCCAGCAGCCAAGGATATACCCGCGGACGAGCGGGGACTTTTAAAGAGACCCAGTACTTC	CASSQGYTRGRAGTFKETQYF
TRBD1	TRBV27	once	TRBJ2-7	TGTGCCAGCAGTTTATTGGGACAGAGGGTCTACGAGCAGTACTTC	CASSLLGQRVYEQYF
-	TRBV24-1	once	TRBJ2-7	TGTGCCACCAGTGATTCCCTTAAACAAAGCTACGAGCAGTACTTC	CATSDSLKQSYEQYF
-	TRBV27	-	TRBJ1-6	TGTGCCAGCAGTTTACAGAATTCACCCCTCCACTTT	CASSLQNSPLHF
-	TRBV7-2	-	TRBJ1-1	TGTGCCAGCAGCCCTTCGTACATCCGTGAAGCTTTCTTT	CASSPSYIREAFF
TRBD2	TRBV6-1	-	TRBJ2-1	TGTGCCAGCAGTGAAGGACTAGCGGGGGACTACAATGAGCAGTTCTTC	CASSEGLAGDYNEQFF
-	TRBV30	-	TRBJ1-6	TGTGCCTGGAGTAAAATAGAAAGCTCCTATAATTCACCCCTCCACTTT	CAWSKIESSYNSPLHF
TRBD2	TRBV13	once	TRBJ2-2	TGTGCCAGCAGCGCACGGAGACTAGCGGACACCGGGGAGCTGTTTTTT	CASSARRLADTGELFF
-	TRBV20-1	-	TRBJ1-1	TGCAGTGCTAGTCCTCCCCAGGGCGGTGAAGCTTTCTTT	CSASPPQGGEAFF
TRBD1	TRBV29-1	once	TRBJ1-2	TGCAGCGTTGCACAGGGGGTCGACTATGGCTACACCTTC	CSVAQGVDYGYTF